This TCR beta chain was observed in a study of blood T cell repertoires in COVID-19. Per the study methods: The assay estimated nucleated cells by amplifying reference gene primers. Assay used: immunoSEQ multiplex PCR; TCRdb lists only in-frame clones, some missing. The V and J calls and clone size were taken over from that table, and D and trimming were inferred from the DNA. The sample includes more than 90,000 clones, roughly four fifths of them seen just once. Unmatched junction bases numbered 11, after V lost 2 bases and J lost 1 base. CDR3 length equals 19 residues. CDR1 and CDR2 from the germline V gene are SGHTA and FQGTGA.

V usage is TRBV7-3 and J usage is TRBJ1-4; the match to TRBD1 covers 9 bases. Sequenced: peripheral blood. The TCR comes from a man in his fifties or sixties with acute or convalescent COVID-19. The CDR3 is CASSLLGQGIKRTNEKLFF. As DNA, the CDR3 is TGTGCCAGCAGCTTACTGGGACAGGGAATTAAGCGAACTAATGAAAAACTGTTTTTT.